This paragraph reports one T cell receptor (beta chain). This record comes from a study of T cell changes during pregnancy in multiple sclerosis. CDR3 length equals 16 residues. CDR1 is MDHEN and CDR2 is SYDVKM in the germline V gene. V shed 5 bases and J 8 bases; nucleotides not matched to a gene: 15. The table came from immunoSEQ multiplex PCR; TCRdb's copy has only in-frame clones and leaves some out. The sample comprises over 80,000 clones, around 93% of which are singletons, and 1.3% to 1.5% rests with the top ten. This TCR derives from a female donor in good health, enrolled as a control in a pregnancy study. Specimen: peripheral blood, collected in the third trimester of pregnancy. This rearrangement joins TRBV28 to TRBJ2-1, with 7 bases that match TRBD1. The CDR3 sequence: CASSQPTGEIGDEQFF. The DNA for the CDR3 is TGTGCCAGCAGTCAACCCACAGGGGAGATCGGGGATGAGCAGTTCTTC.